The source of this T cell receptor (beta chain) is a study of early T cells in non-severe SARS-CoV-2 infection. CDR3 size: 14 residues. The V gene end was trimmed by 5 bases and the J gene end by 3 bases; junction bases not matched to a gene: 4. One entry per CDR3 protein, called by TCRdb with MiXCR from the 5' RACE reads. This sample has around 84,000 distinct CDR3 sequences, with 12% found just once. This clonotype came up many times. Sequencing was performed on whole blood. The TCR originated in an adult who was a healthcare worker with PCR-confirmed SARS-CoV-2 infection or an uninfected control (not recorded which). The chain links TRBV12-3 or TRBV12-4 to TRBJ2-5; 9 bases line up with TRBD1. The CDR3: CASSVWDREETQYF. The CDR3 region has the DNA TGTGCCAGCAGTGTATGGGACAGGGAAGAGACCCAGTACTTC.